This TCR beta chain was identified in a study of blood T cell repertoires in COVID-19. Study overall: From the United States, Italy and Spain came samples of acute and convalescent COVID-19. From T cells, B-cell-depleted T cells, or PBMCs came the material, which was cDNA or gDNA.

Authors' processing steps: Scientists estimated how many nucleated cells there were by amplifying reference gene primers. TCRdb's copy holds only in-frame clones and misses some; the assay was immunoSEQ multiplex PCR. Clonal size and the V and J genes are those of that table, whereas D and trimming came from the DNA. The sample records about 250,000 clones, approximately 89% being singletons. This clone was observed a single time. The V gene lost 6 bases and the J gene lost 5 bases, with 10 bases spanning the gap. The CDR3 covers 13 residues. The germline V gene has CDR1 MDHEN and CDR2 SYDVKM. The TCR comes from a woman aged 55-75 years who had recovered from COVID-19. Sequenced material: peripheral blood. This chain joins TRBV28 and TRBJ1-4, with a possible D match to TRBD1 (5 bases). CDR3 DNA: TGTGCCAGCAGGTCGACAGCAAATGAAAAACTGTTTTTT. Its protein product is CASRSTANEKLFF.